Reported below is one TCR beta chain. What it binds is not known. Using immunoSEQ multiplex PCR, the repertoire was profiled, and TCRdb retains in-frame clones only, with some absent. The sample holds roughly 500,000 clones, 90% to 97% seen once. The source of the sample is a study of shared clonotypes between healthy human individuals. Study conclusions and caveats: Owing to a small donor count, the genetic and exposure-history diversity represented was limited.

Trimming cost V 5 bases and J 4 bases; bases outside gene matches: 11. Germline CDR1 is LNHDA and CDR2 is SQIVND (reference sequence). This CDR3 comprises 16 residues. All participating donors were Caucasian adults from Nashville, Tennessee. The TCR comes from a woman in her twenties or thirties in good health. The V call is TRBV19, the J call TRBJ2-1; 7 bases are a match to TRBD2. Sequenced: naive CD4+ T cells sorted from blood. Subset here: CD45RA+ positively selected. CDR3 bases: TGTGCCAGTAGTTCACGGAGCGGGAAGGCTTACAATGAGCAGTTCTTC. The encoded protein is CASSSRSGKAYNEQFF.